These 11 T cell receptor beta chains were all obtained from the same sample, sequenced in a study of blood T cell repertoires in COVID-19. The method was immunoSEQ multiplex PCR; TCRdb's version includes in-frame clones alone and lacks a portion of them. The table lists about 180,000 clones, 70% to 85% of them singletons, with around 9.5% in the top ten. The sequenced material came from peripheral blood. The receptors derive from a woman older than 75 with acute or convalescent COVID-19.

This clone was observed a single time. V and J are TRBV6-5 and TRBJ1-1; no clear D gene. Germline assignment: CDR1 MNHEY and CDR2 SVGAGI. The ends were cut back, 7 bases at V and 4 bases at J, with 13 bases in the middle. This CDR3 has 13 amino acids. CDR3 bases: TGTGCCAGCACCCTCGGAGGCTTCACTGAAGCTTTCTTT. It is translated as CASTLGGFTEAFF.

The V call is TRBV7-2, the J call TRBJ2-7, with D unresolved. Germline CDR1 reads SGHTA; CDR2 reads FQGNSA. The CDR3 spans 11 residues. Trimming took 4 bases from V and 5 from J, leaving 6 bases between them. CDR3 sequence (DNA): TGTGCCAGCAGCTCCTCTCACGAGCAGTACTTC. Protein sequence: CASSSSHEQYF.

The chain has TRBV20-1 and TRBJ2-1, with 11 bases matching TRBD2. This CDR3 has 16 amino acids. The germline CDR1 and CDR2 sequences are DFQATT and SNEGSKA (reference sequence). The J segment lost 5 bases and the V segment lost 3 bases, leaving 9 bases of the junction unmatched. The DNA for the CDR3 is TGCAGTGCTAGTAGGTCTAGCGGGGGGTCTAACAATGAGCAGTTCTTC. The encoded protein is CSASRSSGGSNNEQFF.

The V and J genes are TRBV18 and TRBJ1-2; maybe TRBD1 (6 bases). The CDR3 extends over 13 amino acids. The germline gives CDR1 KGHSH, CDR2 LQKENI. The germline V and J ends were trimmed by 5 bases and 2 bases, with 9 bases remaining between them. The CDR3 loop reads CASSVDRNYGYTF. In nucleotides, the CDR3 is TGTGCCAGCTCAGTCGACAGGAACTATGGCTACACCTTC.

The chain uses TRBV9 and TRBJ2-3, with D tentatively TRBD2 (6 bases). CDR3 length: 15 residues. Trimming shortened V by 3 bases and J by 0 bases, and 11 bases separated the two germline ends. The germline gives CDR1 SGDLS, CDR2 YYNGEE. In nucleotides, the CDR3 is TGTGCCAGCAGCGAAGTTGGGACTAGCACAGATACGCAGTATTTT. This encodes CASSEVGTSTDTQYF.

The chain joins TRBV7-8 to TRBJ1-2, with 8 bases aligning to TRBD1. In germline, CDR1 is SGHVS, CDR2 FQNEAQ. The CDR3 runs 13 residues. J gave up 6 bases and V 5 bases, and 5 bases lay outside the gene matches. CDR3 amino acids: CASSLRTGNGYTF. CDR3 nucleotide sequence: TGTGCCAGCAGCCTCCGGACAGGGAATGGCTACACCTTC.

The chain employs TRBV15 and TRBJ2-5, with D possibly matching TRBD2 (6 bases). This CDR3 has 18 amino acids. CDR1 and CDR2 from the germline V gene are LNHNV and YYDKDF (reference sequence). V was shortened by 0 bases and J by 1 base, with 18 bases between the two germline ends. This CDR3 reads CATSRDWRADQPQETQYF. The CDR3 DNA reads TGTGCCACCAGCAGAGATTGGAGGGCAGATCAACCCCAAGAGACCCAGTACTTC.

The V gene is TRBV25-1, the J gene TRBJ1-2, with D perhaps matching TRBD1 (6 bases). From germline, CDR1 is MGHDK and CDR2 SYGVNS. CDR3 size: 12 residues. The V end was cut by 10 bases, the J end by 3 bases, with 12 bases between. The CDR3 loop reads CATTDSYYGYTF. As DNA, the CDR3 is TGTGCCACGACGGACAGCTACTATGGCTACACCTTC.

This clone came up once. CDR3 amino acids: CASSLQQGLTDTQYF. In DNA, the CDR3 is TGCGCCAGCAGCTTGCAACAGGGGCTCACAGATACGCAGTATTTT. The J gene is TRBJ2-3, the V gene TRBV5-1; TRBD1 matches 7 bases. The CDR3 totals 15 residues. The germline gives CDR1 SGHRS, CDR2 YFSETQ. The V gene end was trimmed by 1 base and the J gene end by 2 bases; junction bases not matched to a gene: 4.

J is TRBJ1-6 and V is TRBV4-1; D ambiguous. CDR1 and CDR2 (germline): MGHRA, YSYEKL. Trimming pared 4 bases from V and 7 bases from J, leaving 11 bases between. The CDR3 is 14 residues long. In nucleotides, the CDR3 is TGCGCCAGCAGCCCCTCGGGGTCCAATTCACCCCTCCACTTT. Translation: CASSPSGSNSPLHF.

The V and J genes are TRBV29-1 and TRBJ2-7; TRBD1 aligns across 8 bases. V lost 8 bases and J lost 2; bases outside the gene matches: 8. The germline V gene has CDR1 SQVTM and CDR2 ANQGSEA. This CDR3 spans 13 amino acids. The CDR3 loop is CSISQGATYEQYF. The CDR3, as DNA: TGCAGCATTAGCCAGGGGGCCACCTACGAGCAGTACTTC.